This T cell receptor (beta chain) is drawn from a study of T-cell reconstitution after alpha-beta-depleted transplantation in children. Germline-derived CDR1 and CDR2 are LNHDA and SQIVND (reference sequence). The CDR3 spans 13 residues. Trimming cost V 5 bases and J 5 bases, with 13 bases left between them. During its preparation, the TCRbeta library received unique molecular identifiers. TCRdb re-analysed the PCR reads in MiXCR, keeping a single row per CDR3 protein. The sample lists 250,000 to 300,000 distinct CDR3 sequences; under 14% were seen once. Here the sequenced sample was peripheral blood, taken 180 days after TCRalphabeta/CD19-depleted stem cell transplant. This clonotype was sampled from a male patient aged 2-9 years who had a stem cell transplant for chronic granulomatous disease, so the T cells may come from the graft donor. The rearrangement links TRBV19 to TRBJ2-7, with D possibly called TRBD1 or TRBD2 (5 bases each). The CDR3 DNA reads TGTGCCAGTAGTCTATCCGTGGGGGACGAGCAGTACTTC. Translation: CASSLSVGDEQYF.